A selection of T cell receptor beta chains follows, all from one sample in a study of blood T cell repertoires in COVID-19. Sequencing was performed with immunoSEQ multiplex PCR; in TCRdb, only in-frame clones are kept and a portion is missing. The data contain 150,000 to 200,000 clones, 85% to 90% of them singletons. The sample was peripheral blood. Source of these receptors: a young woman who had recovered from COVID-19. Each CDR3 is given with its conserved first and last residue. The D gene is left open where the match is weak. Rows may omit the clone size; those that give it use once, few, many or a size class.

d_gene: TRBD2
j_gene: TRBJ2-7
abundance: -
v_gene: TRBV7-2
CDR3nt: TGTGCCAGCAGCGAAGGACTAGCGGGGGGTTTATACGAGCAGTACTTC
CDR3aa: CASSEGLAGGLYEQYF

d_gene: -
j_gene: TRBJ1-1
abundance: -
v_gene: TRBV30
CDR3nt: TGTGCCTGGACGGAGGGGAACACTGAAGCTTTCTTT
CDR3aa: CAWTEGNTEAFF

d_gene: TRBD1
j_gene: TRBJ2-1
abundance: -
v_gene: TRBV12-3/TRBV12-4
CDR3nt: TGTGCCACCGGGGACAGCTCCTACAATGAGCAGTTCTTC
CDR3aa: CATGDSSYNEQFF

d_gene: TRBD2
j_gene: TRBJ2-7
abundance: -
v_gene: TRBV6-1
CDR3nt: TGTGCCAGCAGTGAAAGTATCGTGCGTGGCGGGGGGACCTACGAGCAGTACTTC
CDR3aa: CASSESIVRGGGTYEQYF

d_gene: TRBD2
j_gene: TRBJ2-5
abundance: -
v_gene: TRBV7-2
CDR3nt: TGTGCCAGCAGCTTAAGCCCCCCCGGGCCTAGCGGACAAGAGACCCAGTACTTC
CDR3aa: CASSLSPPGPSGQETQYF

d_gene: -
j_gene: TRBJ2-1
abundance: -
v_gene: TRBV11-2
CDR3nt: TGTGCCAGCAGCTATAGCGTAGAGCAGTTCTTC
CDR3aa: CASSYSVEQFF

d_gene: TRBD2
j_gene: TRBJ2-1
abundance: -
v_gene: TRBV3-1/TRBV3-2
CDR3nt: TGTGCTACTGCCGGGAGGCCTTCCTACAATGAGCAGTTCTTC
CDR3aa: CATAGRPSYNEQFF

d_gene: TRBD2
j_gene: TRBJ2-1
abundance: -
v_gene: TRBV7-8
CDR3nt: TGTGCCAGCAGCTTACTGGGGGGACTAGCGGGTGAAGCTGAGCAGTTCTTC
CDR3aa: CASSLLGGLAGEAEQFF

d_gene: -
j_gene: TRBJ1-2
abundance: -
v_gene: TRBV4-1
CDR3nt: TGCGCCAGCAGCCAAGAGGACAGAAACTATGGCTACACCTTC
CDR3aa: CASSQEDRNYGYTF

d_gene: -
j_gene: TRBJ1-5
abundance: few
v_gene: TRBV4-1
CDR3nt: TGCGCCAGCAGCCACCAGACAGCTAGCAATCAGCCCCAGCATTTT
CDR3aa: CASSHQTASNQPQHF

d_gene: -
j_gene: TRBJ1-6
abundance: -
v_gene: TRBV11-2
CDR3nt: TGTGCCAGCAGCTCCAGGGGATCTGGGGGTTCACCCCTCCACTTT
CDR3aa: CASSSRGSGGSPLHF

d_gene: -
j_gene: TRBJ1-2
abundance: -
v_gene: TRBV6-6
CDR3nt: TGTGCCAGCAGTACCGGGACACCGACGAACTATGGCTACACCTTC
CDR3aa: CASSTGTPTNYGYTF

d_gene: -
j_gene: TRBJ2-5
abundance: few
v_gene: TRBV28
CDR3nt: TGTGCCAGCAGCCTCTACGGGTACCAAGAGACCCAGTACTTC
CDR3aa: CASSLYGYQETQYF

d_gene: TRBD1
j_gene: TRBJ1-4
abundance: -
v_gene: TRBV9
CDR3nt: TGTGCCAGCAGCCCTCCCCTACTGACAGGGGGGAATGAAAAACTGTTTTTT
CDR3aa: CASSPPLLTGGNEKLFF

d_gene: TRBD2
j_gene: TRBJ2-7
abundance: -
v_gene: TRBV7-8
CDR3nt: TGTGCCAGCAGCTTACTAGCGGGTGGGACCTACGAGCAGTACTTC
CDR3aa: CASSLLAGGTYEQYF

d_gene: TRBD2
j_gene: TRBJ2-5
abundance: -
v_gene: TRBV6-2/TRBV6-3
CDR3nt: TGTGCCAGCAGTTACTCGCCTAGCGGTGAGACCCAGTACTTC
CDR3aa: CASSYSPSGETQYF

d_gene: -
j_gene: TRBJ2-7
abundance: -
v_gene: TRBV9
CDR3nt: TGTGCCAGCAGCGTAGGGGCAGGGGATATACTCGAGCAGTACTTC
CDR3aa: CASSVGAGDILEQYF

d_gene: -
j_gene: TRBJ1-3
abundance: -
v_gene: TRBV2
CDR3nt: TGTGCCAGCAGTGATCAGGCATACTCTGGAAACACCATATATTTT
CDR3aa: CASSDQAYSGNTIYF

d_gene: -
j_gene: TRBJ1-4
abundance: -
v_gene: TRBV11-2
CDR3nt: TGTGCCAGCAGCTCGACAAATGAAAAACTGTTTTTT
CDR3aa: CASSSTNEKLFF

d_gene: TRBD2
j_gene: TRBJ2-7
abundance: -
v_gene: TRBV4-1
CDR3nt: TGCGCCAGCAGCCATAGCCGGGGGGGCTACGAGCAGTACTTC
CDR3aa: CASSHSRGGYEQYF

d_gene: -
j_gene: TRBJ1-2
abundance: -
v_gene: TRBV12-3/TRBV12-4
CDR3nt: TGTGCCAGCAGCCCGACTAAGTATGGCTACACCTTC
CDR3aa: CASSPTKYGYTF

d_gene: TRBD1
j_gene: TRBJ2-5
abundance: -
v_gene: TRBV24-1
CDR3nt: TGTGCCACCAGCTGGACAGGGGAGACCCAGTACTTC
CDR3aa: CATSWTGETQYF

d_gene: TRBD1
j_gene: TRBJ1-6
abundance: -
v_gene: TRBV6-5
CDR3nt: TGTGCCAGCAGTAACTATCAGGGGGGTAATTCACCCCTCCACTTT
CDR3aa: CASSNYQGGNSPLHF

d_gene: TRBD1
j_gene: TRBJ1-5
abundance: once
v_gene: TRBV5-5
CDR3nt: TGTGCCAGCAGCCGGACAGGGGCGGATCAGCCCCAGCATTTT
CDR3aa: CASSRTGADQPQHF

d_gene: TRBD1
j_gene: TRBJ2-6
abundance: -
v_gene: TRBV6-5
CDR3nt: TGTGCCAGCAATACAGGGGCCTTTGGGGCCAACGTCCTGACTTTC
CDR3aa: CASNTGAFGANVLTF

d_gene: -
j_gene: TRBJ2-5
abundance: -
v_gene: TRBV5-1
CDR3nt: TGCGCCAGCAGCTATCAGGGCCCCCAAGAGACCCAGTACTTC
CDR3aa: CASSYQGPQETQYF

d_gene: TRBD1
j_gene: TRBJ2-1
abundance: -
v_gene: TRBV7-2
CDR3nt: TGTGCCAGCAGCCCCCGGGACAGGCTCAATGAGCAGTTCTTC
CDR3aa: CASSPRDRLNEQFF

d_gene: TRBD2
j_gene: TRBJ2-1
abundance: -
v_gene: TRBV29-1
CDR3nt: TGCAGCGTTTACGCAGCGGGGTCCTACAATGAGCAGTTCTTC
CDR3aa: CSVYAAGSYNEQFF

d_gene: -
j_gene: TRBJ2-1
abundance: once
v_gene: TRBV15
CDR3nt: TGTGCCACCAGCGGGCTAGCGATCTCCTACAATGAGCAGTTCTTC
CDR3aa: CATSGLAISYNEQFF

d_gene: TRBD1
j_gene: TRBJ1-2
abundance: -
v_gene: TRBV2
CDR3nt: TGTGCCAGCAGTGAGTGGACAGGCCCCTATGGCTACACCTTC
CDR3aa: CASSEWTGPYGYTF

d_gene: TRBD1
j_gene: TRBJ1-2
abundance: once
v_gene: TRBV5-8
CDR3nt: TGTGCCAGCAGCTTGGGCACTTCCGGGACAGAAGGCTATGGCTACACCTTC
CDR3aa: CASSLGTSGTEGYGYTF

d_gene: -
j_gene: TRBJ1-6
abundance: few
v_gene: TRBV4-1
CDR3nt: TGCGCCAGCAGCCCGGACACCTCCTATAATTCACCCCTCCACTTT
CDR3aa: CASSPDTSYNSPLHF

d_gene: -
j_gene: TRBJ1-4
abundance: -
v_gene: TRBV5-1
CDR3nt: TGCGCCAGCAGCCTACAGGGAGAGAATGAAAAACTGTTTTTT
CDR3aa: CASSLQGENEKLFF

d_gene: -
j_gene: TRBJ1-1
abundance: -
v_gene: TRBV5-6
CDR3nt: TGTGCCAGCAGCTTTCGGGGTTTGAGCACTGAAGCTTTCTTT
CDR3aa: CASSFRGLSTEAFF

d_gene: TRBD1
j_gene: TRBJ1-1
abundance: -
v_gene: TRBV18
CDR3nt: TGTGCCAGCTCACCGGCCGGACAGGGGGCAAACACTGAAGCTTTCTTT
CDR3aa: CASSPAGQGANTEAFF

d_gene: -
j_gene: TRBJ2-7
abundance: -
v_gene: TRBV7-2
CDR3nt: TGTGCCAGCAGCTCACAGGGTTACGAGCAGTACTTC
CDR3aa: CASSSQGYEQYF

d_gene: TRBD2
j_gene: TRBJ2-3
abundance: -
v_gene: TRBV3-1/TRBV3-2
CDR3nt: TGTGCCAGCAGCCAAGTGTTAGCGGGGGTTGGCACAGATACGCAGTATTTT
CDR3aa: CASSQVLAGVGTDTQYF

d_gene: TRBD2
j_gene: TRBJ2-3
abundance: -
v_gene: TRBV27
CDR3nt: TGTGCCAGCACCCAACTCGGGGGGTTGGCTGATACGCAGTATTTT
CDR3aa: CASTQLGGLADTQYF

d_gene: TRBD2
j_gene: TRBJ2-3
abundance: -
v_gene: TRBV6-5
CDR3nt: TGTGCCAGCAGTCCTAGCGGGAGCACAGATACGCAGTATTTT
CDR3aa: CASSPSGSTDTQYF

d_gene: -
j_gene: TRBJ2-2
abundance: -
v_gene: TRBV30
CDR3nt: TGTGCTTCACAAGGGGGAAACACCGGGGAGCTGTTTTTT
CDR3aa: CASQGGNTGELFF

d_gene: -
j_gene: TRBJ2-2
abundance: -
v_gene: TRBV19
CDR3nt: TGTGCCAGTAGTATAGATCTACCGGGTACCGGGGAGCTGTTTTTT
CDR3aa: CASSIDLPGTGELFF

d_gene: TRBD1
j_gene: TRBJ2-2
abundance: -
v_gene: TRBV9
CDR3nt: TGTGCCAGCAGCTCCCGGACAGGGGCGGCCGGGGAGCTGTTTTTT
CDR3aa: CASSSRTGAAGELFF

d_gene: -
j_gene: TRBJ2-7
abundance: -
v_gene: TRBV5-4
CDR3nt: TGTGCCAGCAGCTTGATAGGGGAATCCTACGAGCAGTACTTC
CDR3aa: CASSLIGESYEQYF

d_gene: TRBD1
j_gene: TRBJ1-2
abundance: -
v_gene: TRBV6-2/TRBV6-3
CDR3nt: TGTGCCAGCAGTTCCGGACAGGGGGATGTCTATGGCTACACCTTC
CDR3aa: CASSSGQGDVYGYTF

d_gene: -
j_gene: TRBJ1-3
abundance: -
v_gene: TRBV6-6
CDR3nt: TGTGCCAGCAGTTATAGCCTCTCTGGAAACACCATATATTTT
CDR3aa: CASSYSLSGNTIYF

d_gene: TRBD2
j_gene: TRBJ2-1
abundance: -
v_gene: TRBV5-6
CDR3nt: TGTGCCAGCAGCCCGCTCGTAGCGGGGGGGTCCAATGAGCAGTTCTTC
CDR3aa: CASSPLVAGGSNEQFF

d_gene: TRBD1
j_gene: TRBJ1-4
abundance: -
v_gene: TRBV27
CDR3nt: TGTGCCAGCAGTTACCGGACAGGGAGGGGAGAAAAACTGTTTTTT
CDR3aa: CASSYRTGRGEKLFF

d_gene: -
j_gene: TRBJ1-4
abundance: -
v_gene: TRBV30
CDR3nt: TGTGCCTGGACCCCAGCCGTGGGGGGGGTGACGAAAAAACTGTTTTTT
CDR3aa: CAWTPAVGGVTKKLFF

d_gene: -
j_gene: TRBJ1-2
abundance: -
v_gene: TRBV7-2
CDR3nt: TGTGCCAGCAGCTCCAGAAGACTCGATGTTTATGGCTACACCTTC
CDR3aa: CASSSRRLDVYGYTF

d_gene: TRBD1
j_gene: TRBJ1-6
abundance: few
v_gene: TRBV5-6
CDR3nt: TGTGCCAGCAGCTACAGGGGATCACCCCTCCACTTT
CDR3aa: CASSYRGSPLHF

d_gene: TRBD1
j_gene: TRBJ1-1
abundance: -
v_gene: TRBV6-5
CDR3nt: TGTGCCAGCAGACCGGGACAGGGCCCGTACACTGAAGCTTTCTTT
CDR3aa: CASRPGQGPYTEAFF

d_gene: -
j_gene: TRBJ2-5
abundance: -
v_gene: TRBV27
CDR3nt: TGTGCCAGCAGTTTGGGCCAGGAAGAGACCCAGTACTTC
CDR3aa: CASSLGQEETQYF

d_gene: -
j_gene: TRBJ2-3
abundance: -
v_gene: TRBV27
CDR3nt: TGTGCCAGCAGTTTCCTCACAGATACGCAGTATTTT
CDR3aa: CASSFLTDTQYF

d_gene: TRBD2
j_gene: TRBJ2-1
abundance: once
v_gene: TRBV28
CDR3nt: TGTGCCAGCAGTTTAGGGCGGGGGGCCCGGAATGAGCAGTTCTTC
CDR3aa: CASSLGRGARNEQFF

d_gene: TRBD1
j_gene: TRBJ1-2
abundance: -
v_gene: TRBV18
CDR3nt: TGTGCCAGCTCACCAACAGGGGATTCGAACTATGGCTACACCTTC
CDR3aa: CASSPTGDSNYGYTF

d_gene: TRBD1
j_gene: TRBJ1-2
abundance: few
v_gene: TRBV4-3
CDR3nt: TGCGCCAGCAGCCAGTACACCAAAGACAGGGAGTATGGCTACACCTTC
CDR3aa: CASSQYTKDREYGYTF

d_gene: -
j_gene: TRBJ1-5
abundance: -
v_gene: TRBV29-1
CDR3nt: TGCAGCGTTGGGGCCCCCAATCAGCCCCAGCATTTT
CDR3aa: CSVGAPNQPQHF

d_gene: TRBD1
j_gene: TRBJ1-1
abundance: -
v_gene: TRBV4-3
CDR3nt: TGCGCCAGCAGCCCCGGACAGGGTTTGGACACTGAAGCTTTCTTT
CDR3aa: CASSPGQGLDTEAFF

d_gene: TRBD1
j_gene: TRBJ1-3
abundance: -
v_gene: TRBV19
CDR3nt: TGTGCCAGTAGCCCGGGACAGTCTGGAAACACCATATATTTT
CDR3aa: CASSPGQSGNTIYF

d_gene: TRBD1
j_gene: TRBJ1-6
abundance: few
v_gene: TRBV5-6
CDR3nt: TGTGCCAGCAGCGGACCGCAGGGGGTGGGAAATTCACCCCTCCACTTT
CDR3aa: CASSGPQGVGNSPLHF